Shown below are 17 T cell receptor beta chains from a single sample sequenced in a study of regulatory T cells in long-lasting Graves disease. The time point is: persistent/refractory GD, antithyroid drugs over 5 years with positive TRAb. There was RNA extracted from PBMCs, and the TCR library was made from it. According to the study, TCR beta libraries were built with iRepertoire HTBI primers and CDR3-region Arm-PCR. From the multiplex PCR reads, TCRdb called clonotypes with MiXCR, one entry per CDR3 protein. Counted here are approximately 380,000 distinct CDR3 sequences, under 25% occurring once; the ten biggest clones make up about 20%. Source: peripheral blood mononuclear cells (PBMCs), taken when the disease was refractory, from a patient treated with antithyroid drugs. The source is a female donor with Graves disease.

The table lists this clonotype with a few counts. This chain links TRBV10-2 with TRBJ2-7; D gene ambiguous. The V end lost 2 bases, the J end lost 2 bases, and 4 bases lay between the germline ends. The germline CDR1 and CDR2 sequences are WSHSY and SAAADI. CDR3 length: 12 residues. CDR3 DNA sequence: TGCGCCAGCAGTGAGACTGCCTACGAGCAGTACTTC. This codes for CASSETAYEQYF.

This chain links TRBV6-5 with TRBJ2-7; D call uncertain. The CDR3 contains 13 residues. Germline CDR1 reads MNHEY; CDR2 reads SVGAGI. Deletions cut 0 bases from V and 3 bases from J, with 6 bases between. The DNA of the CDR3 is TGTGCCAGCAGTTACTCGAACTTCTACGAGCAGTACTTC. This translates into CASSYSNFYEQYF.

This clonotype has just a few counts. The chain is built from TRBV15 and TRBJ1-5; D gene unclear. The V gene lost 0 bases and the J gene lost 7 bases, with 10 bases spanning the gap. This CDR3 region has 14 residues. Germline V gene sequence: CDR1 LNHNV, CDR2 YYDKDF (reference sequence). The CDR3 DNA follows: TGTGCCACCAGCAGAGAACCCGCGGGCCAGCCCCAGCATTTT. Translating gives CATSREPAGQPQHF. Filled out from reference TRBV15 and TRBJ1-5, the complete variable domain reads DAMVIQNPRYQVTQFGKPVTLSCSQTLNHNVMYWYQQKSSQAPKLLFHYYDKDFNNEADTPDNFQSRRPNTSFCFLDIRSPGLGDTAMYLCATSREPAGQPQHFGDGTRLSIL.

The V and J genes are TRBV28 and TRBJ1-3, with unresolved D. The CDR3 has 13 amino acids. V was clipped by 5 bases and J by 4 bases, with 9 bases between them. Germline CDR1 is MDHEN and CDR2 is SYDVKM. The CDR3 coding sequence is TGTGCCAGCAGTACGTACACCGGAAACACCATATATTTT. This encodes CASSTYTGNTIYF.

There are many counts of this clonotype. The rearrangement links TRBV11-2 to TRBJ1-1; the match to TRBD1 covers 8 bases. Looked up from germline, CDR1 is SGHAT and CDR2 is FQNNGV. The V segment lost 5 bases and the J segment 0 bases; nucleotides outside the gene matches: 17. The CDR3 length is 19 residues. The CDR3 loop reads CASSPKYRGEIIMNTEAFF. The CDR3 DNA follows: TGTGCCAGCAGCCCGAAATACAGGGGGGAAATAATAATGAACACTGAAGCTTTCTTT.

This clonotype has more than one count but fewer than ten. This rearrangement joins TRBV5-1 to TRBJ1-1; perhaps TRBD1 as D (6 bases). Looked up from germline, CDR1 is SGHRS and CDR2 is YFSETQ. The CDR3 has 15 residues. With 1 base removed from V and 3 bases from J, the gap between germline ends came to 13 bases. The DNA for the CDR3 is TGCGCCAGCAGCTTGAAACAGGGAGGGGACACTGAAGCTTTCTTT. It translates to CASSLKQGGDTEAFF.

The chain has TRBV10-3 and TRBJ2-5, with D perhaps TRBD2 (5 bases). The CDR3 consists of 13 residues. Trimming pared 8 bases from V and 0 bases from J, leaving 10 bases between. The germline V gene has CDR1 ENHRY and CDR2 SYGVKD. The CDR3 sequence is CAIAGENQETQYF. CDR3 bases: TGTGCCATCGCCGGGGAAAACCAAGAGACCCAGTACTTC.

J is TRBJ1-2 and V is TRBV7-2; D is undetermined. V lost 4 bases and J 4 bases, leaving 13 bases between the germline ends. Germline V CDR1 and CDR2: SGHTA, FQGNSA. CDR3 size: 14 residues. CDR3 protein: CASSSNGPFYGYTF. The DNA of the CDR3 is TGTGCCAGCAGCTCTAACGGTCCTTTCTATGGCTACACCTTC.

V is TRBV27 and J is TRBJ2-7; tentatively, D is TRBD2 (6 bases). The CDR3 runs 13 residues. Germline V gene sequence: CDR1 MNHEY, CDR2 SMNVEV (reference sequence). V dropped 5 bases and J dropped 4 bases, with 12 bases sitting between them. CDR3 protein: CASSPVTSYEQYF. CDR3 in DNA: TGTGCCAGCAGTCCAGTGACTAGTTACGAGCAGTACTTC.

CDR3 loop: CASSYFTGLTVSPYEQYF. Written as DNA, the CDR3 is TGTGCCAGCAGTTACTTCACGGGACTCACAGTTTCTCCCTACGAGCAGTACTTC. This chain joins TRBV6-5 and TRBJ2-7, with a possible D match to TRBD2 (6 bases). The length of the CDR3 is 18 residues. CDR1 and CDR2 (germline): MNHEY, SVGAGI. V was trimmed by 1 base and J by 2 bases, leaving 21 bases between them.

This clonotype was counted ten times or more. CDR3 region: CASSSTGLGNEKLFF. As DNA, the CDR3 is TGTGCCAGCAGCTCTACAGGGTTGGGTAATGAAAAACTGTTTTTT. The V call is TRBV6-1, the J call TRBJ1-4; D is perhaps TRBD1 (6 bases). Germline values: CDR1 MNHNS, CDR2 SASEGT. The CDR3 consists of 15 residues. Trimming pared 6 bases from V and 4 bases from J, leaving 15 bases between.

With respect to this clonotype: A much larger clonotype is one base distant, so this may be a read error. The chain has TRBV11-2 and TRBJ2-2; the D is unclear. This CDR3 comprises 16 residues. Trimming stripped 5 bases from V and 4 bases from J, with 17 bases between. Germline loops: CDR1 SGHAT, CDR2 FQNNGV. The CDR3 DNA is TGTGCCAGCAGCCAAGGCAAGTCTCTGAGCACCGGGGAGCTGTTTTTT. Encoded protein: CASSQGKSLSTGELFF.

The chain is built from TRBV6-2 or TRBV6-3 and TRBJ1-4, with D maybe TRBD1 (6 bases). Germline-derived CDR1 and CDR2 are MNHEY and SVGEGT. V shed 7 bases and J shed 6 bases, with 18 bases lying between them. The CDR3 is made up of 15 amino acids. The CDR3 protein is CASTLGRGRDEKLFF. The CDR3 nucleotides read TGTGCCAGCACCCTAGGGAGGGGGAGGGATGAAAAACTGTTTTTT.

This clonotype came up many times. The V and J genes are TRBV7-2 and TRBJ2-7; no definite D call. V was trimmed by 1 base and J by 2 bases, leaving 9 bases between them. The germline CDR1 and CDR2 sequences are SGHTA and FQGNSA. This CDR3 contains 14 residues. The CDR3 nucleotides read TGTGCCAGCAGCTTAGTTGCCGGAGCCTACGAGCAGTACTTC. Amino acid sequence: CASSLVAGAYEQYF.

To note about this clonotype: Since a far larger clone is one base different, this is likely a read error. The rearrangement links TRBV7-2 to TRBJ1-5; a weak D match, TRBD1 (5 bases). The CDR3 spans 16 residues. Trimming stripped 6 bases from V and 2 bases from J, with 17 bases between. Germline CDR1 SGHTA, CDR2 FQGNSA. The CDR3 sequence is CTSSSAAGTRNQPQHF. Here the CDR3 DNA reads TGTACCAGCAGTTCCGCGGCCGGGACGCGCAATCAGCCCCAGCATTTT.

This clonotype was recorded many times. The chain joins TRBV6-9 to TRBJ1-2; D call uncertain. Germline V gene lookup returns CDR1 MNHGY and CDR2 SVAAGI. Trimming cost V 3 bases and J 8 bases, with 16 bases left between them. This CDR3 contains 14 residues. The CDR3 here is CASSYLGITRGYTF. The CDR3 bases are TGTGCCAGCAGTTACTTGGGGATAACAAGGGGCTACACCTTC.

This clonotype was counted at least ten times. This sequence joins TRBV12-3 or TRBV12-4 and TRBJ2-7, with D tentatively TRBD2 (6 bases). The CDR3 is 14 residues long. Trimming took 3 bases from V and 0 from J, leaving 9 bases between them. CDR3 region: CASSFGGNSYEQYF. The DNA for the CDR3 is TGTGCCAGCAGTTTCGGCGGGAACTCCTACGAGCAGTACTTC.